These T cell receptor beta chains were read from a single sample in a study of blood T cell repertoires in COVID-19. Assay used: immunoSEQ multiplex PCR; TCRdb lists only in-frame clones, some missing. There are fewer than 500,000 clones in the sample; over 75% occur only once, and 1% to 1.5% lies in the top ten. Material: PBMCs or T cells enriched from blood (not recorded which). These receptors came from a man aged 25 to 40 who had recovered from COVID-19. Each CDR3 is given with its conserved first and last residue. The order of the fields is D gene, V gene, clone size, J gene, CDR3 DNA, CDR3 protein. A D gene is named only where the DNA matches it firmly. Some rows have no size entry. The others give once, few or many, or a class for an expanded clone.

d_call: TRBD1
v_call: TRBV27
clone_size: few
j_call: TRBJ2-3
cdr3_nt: TGTGCCAGCAGCCCCCGGGACAGGGGGCCGGATACGCAGTATTTT
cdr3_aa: CASSPRDRGPDTQYF

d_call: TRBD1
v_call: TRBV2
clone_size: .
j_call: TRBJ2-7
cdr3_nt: TGTGCCAGCTTTCCCGGGACAGGAACCTACGAGCAGTACTTC
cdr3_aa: CASFPGTGTYEQYF

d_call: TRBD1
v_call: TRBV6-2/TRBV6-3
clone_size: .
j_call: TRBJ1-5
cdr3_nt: TGTGCCAGCAGTTACAGGTCCCGAGGGACAGGGAACCATCAGCCCCAGCATTTT
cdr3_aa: CASSYRSRGTGNHQPQHF

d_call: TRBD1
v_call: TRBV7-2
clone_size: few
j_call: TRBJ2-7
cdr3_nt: TGTGCCAGCAGCTTAGCAAACAGGGGTCCCTACGAGCAGTACTTC
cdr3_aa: CASSLANRGPYEQYF

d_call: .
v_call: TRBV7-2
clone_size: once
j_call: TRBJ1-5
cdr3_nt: TGTGCCAGCAGCTTACAGACTTCACCCGGAGCTCAGCCCCAGCATTTT
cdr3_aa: CASSLQTSPGAQPQHF

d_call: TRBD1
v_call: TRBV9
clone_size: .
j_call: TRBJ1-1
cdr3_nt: TGTGCCAGCAGCGCCCGACAGGGGGCCTACACTGAAGCTTTCTTT
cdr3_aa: CASSARQGAYTEAFF

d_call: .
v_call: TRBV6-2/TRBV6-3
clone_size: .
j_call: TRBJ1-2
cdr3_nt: TGTGCCAGCAGTTACTCGACTATGGATGGCTACACCTTC
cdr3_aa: CASSYSTMDGYTF

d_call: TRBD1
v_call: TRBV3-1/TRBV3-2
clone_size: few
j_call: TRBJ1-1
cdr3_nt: TGTGCCAGCAGCCTAGGACAGGGCAGCGCTGAAGCTTTCTTT
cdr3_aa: CASSLGQGSAEAFF

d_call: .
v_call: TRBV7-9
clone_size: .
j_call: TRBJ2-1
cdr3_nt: TGTGCCAGCAGCCTACGAGACACGTTTTTCTTC
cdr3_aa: CASSLRDTFFF

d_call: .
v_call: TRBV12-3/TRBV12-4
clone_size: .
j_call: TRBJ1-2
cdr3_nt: TGTGCCAGCAGTTCTAGAGGGAATGCCTACACCTTC
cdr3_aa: CASSSRGNAYTF

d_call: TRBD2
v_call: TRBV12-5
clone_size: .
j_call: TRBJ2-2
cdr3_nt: TGTGCTAGTGGTTTGTTACTAGCGGGGGTTCAAGCCGGGGAGCTGTTTTTT
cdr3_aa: CASGLLLAGVQAGELFF

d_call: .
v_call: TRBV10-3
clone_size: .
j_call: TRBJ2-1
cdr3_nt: TGTGCCATCGGCAATAGGAGGGGCGCCCTCATCAATGAGCAGTTCTTC
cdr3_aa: CAIGNRRGALINEQFF

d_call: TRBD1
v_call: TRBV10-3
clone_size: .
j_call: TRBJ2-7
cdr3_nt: TGTGCCATCAGTGGGCCCGGACAGGGGGCGTGGGAGCAGTACTTC
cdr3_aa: CAISGPGQGAWEQYF

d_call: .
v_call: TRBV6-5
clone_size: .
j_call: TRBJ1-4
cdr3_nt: TGTGCCAGCAGTTCGGGGAGGTTAGATGAAAAACTGTTTTTT
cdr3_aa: CASSSGRLDEKLFF

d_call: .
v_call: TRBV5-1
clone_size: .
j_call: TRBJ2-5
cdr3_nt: TGCGCCAGCAGCCTCTACAGGGAAGAGACCCAGTACTTC
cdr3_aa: CASSLYREETQYF

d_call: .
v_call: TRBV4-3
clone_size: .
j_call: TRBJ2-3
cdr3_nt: TGCGCCAGCAGCCAAGGGGGGGACTTCACAGATACGCAGTATTTT
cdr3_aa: CASSQGGDFTDTQYF

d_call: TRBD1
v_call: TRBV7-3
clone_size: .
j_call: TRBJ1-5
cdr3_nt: TGTGCCAGCAGCCGGGGACAGGGGAGTCAGCCCCAGCATTTT
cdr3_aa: CASSRGQGSQPQHF

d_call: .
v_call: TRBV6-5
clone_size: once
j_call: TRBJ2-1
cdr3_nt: TGTGCCAGCAGGGATGGACAGAATTACAATGAGCAGTTCTTC
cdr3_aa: CASRDGQNYNEQFF

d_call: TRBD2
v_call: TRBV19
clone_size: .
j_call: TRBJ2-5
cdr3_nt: TGTGCCAGTAGTAGTGGACTAGCGGGTGGAGAGACCCAGTACTTC
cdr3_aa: CASSSGLAGGETQYF

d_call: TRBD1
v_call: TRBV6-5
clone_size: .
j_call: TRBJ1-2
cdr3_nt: TGTGCCAGCAGCTTGACAGGGCTTGCCGACTATGGCTACACCTTC
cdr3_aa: CASSLTGLADYGYTF

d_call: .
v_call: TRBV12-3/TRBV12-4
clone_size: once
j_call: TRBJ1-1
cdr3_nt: TGTGCCAGCAGTCTGACAGAACTAGCTTTCTTT
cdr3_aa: CASSLTELAFF

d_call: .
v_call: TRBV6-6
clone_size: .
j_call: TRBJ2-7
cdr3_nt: TGTGCCAGCGAAGAGCTTCGGGAGTCCGAGCAGTACTTC
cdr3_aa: CASEELRESEQYF

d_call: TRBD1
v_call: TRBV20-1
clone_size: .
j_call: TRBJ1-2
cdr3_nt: TGCAGTGCTAGTGGGACAGGGACCTATGGCTACACCTTC
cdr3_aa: CSASGTGTYGYTF

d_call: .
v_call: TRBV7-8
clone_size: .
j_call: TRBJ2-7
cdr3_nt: TGTGCCAGCAGGCCGGGACATATCTACGAGCAGTACTTC
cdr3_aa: CASRPGHIYEQYF

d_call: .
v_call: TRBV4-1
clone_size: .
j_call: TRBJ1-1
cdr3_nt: TGCGCCAGCAGCCAAGATTCCAGGGCCGGCACTGAAGCTTTCTTT
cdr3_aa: CASSQDSRAGTEAFF

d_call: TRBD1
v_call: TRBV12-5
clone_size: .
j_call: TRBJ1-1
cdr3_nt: TGTGCTAGTGGTCCAGCGAGACAGGGACTGGCCGAAGCTTTCTTT
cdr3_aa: CASGPARQGLAEAFF

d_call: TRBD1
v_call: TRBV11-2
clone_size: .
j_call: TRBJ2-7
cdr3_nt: TGTGCCAGCAGCTTAGTAGACAGGGTGACCTACGAGCAGTACTTC
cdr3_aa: CASSLVDRVTYEQYF

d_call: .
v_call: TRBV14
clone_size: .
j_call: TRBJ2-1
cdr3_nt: TGTGCCAGCAGACAAGCCGGGACTGCCTACAATGAGCAGTTCTTC
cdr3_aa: CASRQAGTAYNEQFF

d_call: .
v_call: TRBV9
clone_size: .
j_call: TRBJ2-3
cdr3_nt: TGTGCCAGCAGCGTTGGGGACTCCCTGACCCTCCATACGCAGTATTTT
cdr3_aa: CASSVGDSLTLHTQYF

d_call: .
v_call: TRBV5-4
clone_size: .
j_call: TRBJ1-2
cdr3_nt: TGTGCCAGCAGCGGGAGGACAAACCTCTATGGCTACACCTTC
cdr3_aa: CASSGRTNLYGYTF

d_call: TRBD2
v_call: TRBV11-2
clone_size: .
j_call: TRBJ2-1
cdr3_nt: TGTGCCAGCAGCCAGGTGGCGAGCGGGGGGGCTAATGAGCAGTTCTTC
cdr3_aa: CASSQVASGGANEQFF

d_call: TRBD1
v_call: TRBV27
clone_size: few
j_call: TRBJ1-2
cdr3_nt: TGTGCCAGCAGGATCGGGACAGACATGGGCTACACCTTC
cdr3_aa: CASRIGTDMGYTF

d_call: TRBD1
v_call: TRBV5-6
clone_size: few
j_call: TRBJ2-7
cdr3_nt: TGTGCCAGCATTAGACAGGGAGACGGTTCATCAGAGCAGTACTTC
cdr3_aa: CASIRQGDGSSEQYF

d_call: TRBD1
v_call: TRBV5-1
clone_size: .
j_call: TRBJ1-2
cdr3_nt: TGCGCCAGCAGCTTGGGTACGGCGGGAGGGGGCGATGGCTACACCTTC
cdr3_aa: CASSLGTAGGGDGYTF

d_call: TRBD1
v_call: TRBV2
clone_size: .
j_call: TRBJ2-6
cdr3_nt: TGTGCCAGCAGACCGGGACAGGGGATACCTGGGGCCAACGTCCTGACTTTC
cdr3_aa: CASRPGQGIPGANVLTF

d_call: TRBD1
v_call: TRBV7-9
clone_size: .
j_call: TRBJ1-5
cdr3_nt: TGTGCCAGCAGCTTGCAGGGGGCTAGCAATCAGCCCCAGCATTTT
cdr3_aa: CASSLQGASNQPQHF

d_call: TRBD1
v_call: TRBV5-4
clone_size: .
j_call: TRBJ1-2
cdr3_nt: TGTGCCAGCAGCGCTTGGGGCGTCCCGGGACAGGGGAGCTATGGCTACACCTTC
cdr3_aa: CASSAWGVPGQGSYGYTF

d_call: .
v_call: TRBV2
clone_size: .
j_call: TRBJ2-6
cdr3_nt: TGTGCCAGCAGCCAAGGGACAACTGGGGCCAACGTCCTGACTTTC
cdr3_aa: CASSQGTTGANVLTF

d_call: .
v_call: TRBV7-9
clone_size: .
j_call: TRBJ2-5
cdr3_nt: TGTGCCAGCAGCTTAGAATATGTGGAGACCCAGTACTTC
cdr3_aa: CASSLEYVETQYF

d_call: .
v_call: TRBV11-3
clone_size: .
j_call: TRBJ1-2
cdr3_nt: TGTGCCAGCAGCTTAGACCGGGCCAGGGGATACTATGGCTACACCTTC
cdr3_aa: CASSLDRARGYYGYTF

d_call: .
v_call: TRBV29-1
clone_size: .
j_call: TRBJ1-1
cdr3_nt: TGCAGCGTTGTGTGGGGGCTCATGAACACTGAAGCTTTCTTT
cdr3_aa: CSVVWGLMNTEAFF

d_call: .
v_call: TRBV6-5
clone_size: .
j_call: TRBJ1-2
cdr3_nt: TGTGCCAGCAGTTACGGGGGCTCGTATGGCTACACCTTC
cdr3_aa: CASSYGGSYGYTF

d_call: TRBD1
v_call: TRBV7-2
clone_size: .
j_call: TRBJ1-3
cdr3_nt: TGTGCCAGCAGCCCAAGGGGGCCCTCTGGAAACACCATATATTTT
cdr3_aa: CASSPRGPSGNTIYF

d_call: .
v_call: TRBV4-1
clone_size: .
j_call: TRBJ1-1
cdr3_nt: TGCGCCAGCAGCCAAGAACGGGGGACTGAAGCTTTCTTT
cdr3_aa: CASSQERGTEAFF

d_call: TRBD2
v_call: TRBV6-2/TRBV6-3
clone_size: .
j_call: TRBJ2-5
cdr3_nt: TGTGCCAGCAGTACCGGTGGTAGCGGGGGGGCCTGGATCGCAGAGACCCAGTACTTC
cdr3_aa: CASSTGGSGGAWIAETQYF